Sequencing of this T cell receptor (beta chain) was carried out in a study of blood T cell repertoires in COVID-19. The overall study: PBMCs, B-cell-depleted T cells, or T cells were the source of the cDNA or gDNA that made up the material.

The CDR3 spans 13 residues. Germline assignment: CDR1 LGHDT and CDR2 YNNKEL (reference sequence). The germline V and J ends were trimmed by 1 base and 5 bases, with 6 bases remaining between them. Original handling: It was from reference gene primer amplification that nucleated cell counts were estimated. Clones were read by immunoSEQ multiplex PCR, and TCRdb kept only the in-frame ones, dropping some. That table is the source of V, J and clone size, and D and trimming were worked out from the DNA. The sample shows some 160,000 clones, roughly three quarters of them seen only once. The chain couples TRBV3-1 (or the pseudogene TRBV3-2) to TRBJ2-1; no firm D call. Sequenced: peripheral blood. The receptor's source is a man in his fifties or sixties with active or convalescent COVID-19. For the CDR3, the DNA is TGTGCCAGCAGCCAAGGGCGGAACAATGAGCAGTTCTTC. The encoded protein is CASSQGRNNEQFF.